What follows are 29 T cell receptor beta chains derived from one specimen sequenced in a study of regulatory T cells in long-lasting Graves disease. Time point reported: persistent/refractory GD, antithyroid drugs over 5 years with positive TRAb. RNA isolated from PBMCs was used to make the TCR library. CDR3-region Arm-PCR and iRepertoire HTBI primers produced the TCR beta libraries. One entry per CDR3 protein, called by TCRdb with MiXCR from the multiplex PCR reads. Here the sample spans about 300,000 distinct CDR3 sequences, approximately 20% being singletons. The sample in question was peripheral blood mononuclear cells (PBMCs), obtained when the disease was refractory, from a patient treated with antithyroid drugs. Receptor source: a female donor with Graves disease.

The table lists this clonotype with many counts. The rearrangement joins TRBV28 to TRBJ2-2; tentative D call: TRBD1 (6 bases). CDR3 length: 16 amino acids. The V end was cut by 5 bases, the J end by 8 bases, with 21 bases between. Germline loops: CDR1 MDHEN, CDR2 SYDVKM. CDR3: CASSRPGQGLLGELFF. The CDR3 nucleotides read TGTGCCAGCAGTCGCCCGGGACAAGGGCTTTTGGGGGAGCTGTTTTTT.

The DNA for the CDR3 is TGCAGTGCTAGAACCGGGAGGGCCCAAGAGACCCAGTACTTC. Its translation: CSARTGRAQETQYF. The rearrangement uses TRBV20-1 and TRBJ2-5; 8 nucleotides match TRBD2. The ends lost 2 bases at V and 1 base at J; junction bases unmatched: 3. CDR1 and CDR2 (germline): DFQATT, SNEGSKA (reference sequence). The CDR3 loop spans 14 amino acids.

This clonotype was counted ten times or more. The chain is built from TRBV12-3 or TRBV12-4 and TRBJ2-4; D gene ambiguous. The CDR3 is made up of 17 amino acids. The ends were cut back, 7 bases at V and 0 bases at J, with 19 bases in the middle. The CDR3 nucleotides read TGTGCCAGCAACCTTGGTTTGGGGAACTTAGCCAAAAACATTCAGTACTTC. Amino acids: CASNLGLGNLAKNIQYF.

J is TRBJ2-2 and V is TRBV7-9; possible D gene TRBD1, 6 bases. V was shortened by 5 bases and J by 4 bases, with 17 bases between the two germline ends. CDR1 is SEHNR, CDR2 FQNEAQ, per germline (reference sequence). The CDR3 is 16 amino acids. Here the CDR3 DNA reads TGTGCCAGCAGCCATCAGGGGTCAACTGTCACCGGGGAGCTGTTTTTT. Encoded protein: CASSHQGSTVTGELFF.

This clonotype was seen many times. CDR3 sequence reads: CASSSRTGKGSYEQYF. The DNA of the CDR3 is TGTGCCAGCAGTTCGAGGACAGGGAAGGGATCCTACGAGCAGTACTTC. This sequence joins TRBV6-5 and TRBJ2-7; 8 bases match TRBD1. Germline values: CDR1 MNHEY, CDR2 SVGAGI. This CDR3 is 16 amino acids long. Unmatched junction bases numbered 9, after V lost 4 bases and J lost 1 base.

This clonotype was seen more than once but under ten times. CDR3 sequence: CASSQDRTGHYGYTF. The DNA of the CDR3 is TGCGCCAGCAGCCAAGATAGGACGGGGCACTATGGCTACACCTTC. The genes are TRBV4-3 and TRBJ1-2; weak D call: TRBD1 (5 bases). With 0 bases removed from V and 3 bases from J, the gap between germline ends came to 11 bases. This CDR3 has 15 residues. From germline, CDR1 is LGHNA and CDR2 YSLEER.

In its sample, this clonotype was seen a few times. The rearrangement joins TRBV7-2 to TRBJ2-7; TRBD1 is a possible D gene (6 bases). The length of the CDR3 is 11 residues. Germline CDR1 and CDR2: SGHTA and FQGNSA. V was shortened by 3 bases and J by 7 bases, with 7 bases between the two germline ends. CDR3 bases: TGTGCCAGCAGCTTGCAGGGGGAGCAGTACTTC. It translates to CASSLQGEQYF.

This clonotype was found once. The rearrangement joins TRBV7-3 to TRBJ1-1; D is uncertain. The CDR3 covers 13 residues. Between the trimmed V and J ends, which lost 3 bases and 5 bases, there was a span of 10 bases. Per germline, CDR1 SGHTA and CDR2 FQGTGA. The CDR3 bases are TGTGCCAGCAGCTTTGATGTAGGGACTGAAGCTTTCTTT. Encoded protein: CASSFDVGTEAFF.

This clonotype was picked up a small number of times. The J gene is TRBJ1-6, the V gene TRBV30, with 8 positions matching TRBD1. The CDR3 is made up of 15 amino acids. V lost 0 bases, J lost 8 bases, and 6 bases stayed unmatched. The V gene's germline CDR1 is GTSNPN and CDR2 SVGIG (reference sequence). CDR3 sequence: CAWSVSGGKDSPLHF. CDR3 sequence (DNA): TGTGCCTGGAGTGTCTCAGGGGGCAAGGATTCACCCCTCCACTTT.

This clonotype was seen many times. This rearrangement joins TRBV12-3 or TRBV12-4 to TRBJ2-7; weak D call: TRBD2 (5 bases). Trimming removed 7 bases from V and 4 bases from J, with 14 bases in between. This CDR3 is built from 13 residues. This chain's CDR3 is CASMSGRRYEQYF. CDR3 DNA sequence: TGTGCCAGCATGTCTGGACGGAGGTACGAGCAGTACTTC.

In this sample, this clonotype turned up a few times. This chain links TRBV5-1 with TRBJ1-1; 12 bases match TRBD1. Germline V CDR1 and CDR2: SGHRS, YFSETQ. The CDR3 is 17 residues long. Trimming removed 4 bases from V and 2 bases from J; junction bases left unmatched: 9. CDR3 in amino acids: CASSPRGQGAPNTEAFF. CDR3 DNA sequence: TGCGCCAGCAGCCCTAGGGGACAGGGGGCTCCTAACACTGAAGCTTTCTTT. Combining the CDR3 with reference TRBV5-1 and TRBJ1-1 gives the whole variable domain KAGVTQTPRYLIKTRGQQVTLSCSPISGHRSVSWYQQTPGQGLQFLFEYFSETQRNKGNFPGRFSGRQFSNSRSEMNVSTLELGDSALYLCASSPRGQGAPNTEAFFGQGTRLTVV.

This chain uses TRBV19 with TRBJ2-5; 8 bases match TRBD1. Germline CDR1 reads LNHDA; CDR2 reads SQIVND (reference sequence). The CDR3 contains 14 residues. V lost 4 bases to trimming and J lost 5 bases; unmatched junction nucleotides: 6. In nucleotides, the CDR3 is TGTGCCAGTAGTAGGACAGGGCGGATGGAGACCCAGTACTTC. It is translated as CASSRTGRMETQYF. Complete variable domain (other parts from reference TRBV19 and TRBJ2-5): DGGITQSPKYLFRKEGQNVTLSCEQNLNHDAMYWYRQDPGQGLRLIYYSQIVNDFQKGDIAEGYSVSREKKESFPLTVTSAQKNPTAFYLCASSRTGRMETQYFGPGTRLLVL.

The CDR3 sequence is CSASKSPTGDAFF. DNA for the CDR3: TGCAGTGCTTCTAAAAGTCCTACGGGGGACGCTTTCTTT. The chain uses TRBV20-1 and TRBJ1-1, with D possibly matching TRBD1 (5 bases). Trimming stripped 5 bases from V and 11 bases from J, with 21 bases between. The CDR3 is made up of 13 amino acids. CDR1 and CDR2 from the germline V gene are DFQATT and SNEGSKA (reference sequence).

The sample holds one count of this clonotype. J is TRBJ2-3 and V is TRBV7-9; tentatively, D is TRBD1 (7 bases). V was trimmed by 8 bases and J by 1 base, leaving 16 bases between them. CDR1 SEHNR and CDR2 FQNEAQ come from the germline V gene (reference sequence). This CDR3 is built from 15 residues. Written as DNA, the CDR3 is TGTGCCAGCCCCACAGGGGCTAGCGGCACAGATACGCAGTATTTT. The encoded protein is CASPTGASGTDTQYF. Complete variable domain (other parts from reference TRBV7-9 and TRBJ2-3): DTGVSQNPRHKITKRGQNVTFRCDPISEHNRLYWYRQTLGQGPEFLTYFQNEAQLEKSRLLSDRFSAERPKGSFSTLEIQRTEQGDSAMYLCASPTGASGTDTQYFGPGTRLTVL.

On this clonotype: Compared with germline, one end of the junction differs, possibly owing to a read error. V usage is TRBV18 and J usage is TRBJ1-1; weak D call: TRBD1 (5 bases). CDR1 and CDR2 from the germline V gene are KGHSH and LQKENI. The CDR3 totals 14 residues. CDR3: CASSPQVGDTEAFF. The CDR3 coding sequence is TGTGCCAGCTCGCCACAGGTGGGGGACACTGAAGCTTTCTTT. Full variable domain (remainder filled in from reference TRBV18 and TRBJ1-1): NAGVMQNPRHLVRRRGQEARLRCSPMKGHSHVYWYRQLPEEGLKFMVYLQKENIIDESGMPKERFSAEFPKEGPSILRIQQVVRGDSAAYFCASSPQVGDTEAFFGQGTRLTVV.

This clonotype was seen a few times. The genes are TRBV29-1 and TRBJ2-7, with TRBD1 matching over 9 bases. CDR3 size: 15 residues. The V gene's germline CDR1 is SQVTM and CDR2 ANQGSEA. V lost 4 bases to trimming and J lost 6 bases; unmatched junction nucleotides: 13. CDR3: CSVGTLTGGSVEQYF. As DNA, the CDR3 is TGCAGCGTTGGGACCTTGACAGGGGGATCGGTCGAGCAGTACTTC.

The chain carries TRBV28 and TRBJ1-2; 8 bases line up with TRBD1. V lost 3 bases to trimming and J lost 6 bases; unmatched junction nucleotides: 6. This CDR3 is 14 amino acids long. Germline CDR1 MDHEN, CDR2 SYDVKM. This CDR3 reads CASSFIPGGNGYTF. The CDR3 DNA reads TGTGCCAGCAGTTTTATTCCAGGGGGCAATGGCTACACCTTC.

In this sample, this clonotype turned up many times. The V and J genes are TRBV3-1 and TRBJ1-2; D ambiguous. The length of the CDR3 is 14 residues. V lost 0 bases and J lost 7, with 12 bases in between. The germline V gene has CDR1 LGHDT and CDR2 YNNKEL (reference sequence). This CDR3 reads CASSQDSRAGGYTF. CDR3 bases: TGTGCCAGCAGCCAAGACAGCCGGGCCGGTGGCTACACCTTC.

This clonotype was found many times. The V gene is TRBV7-2, the J gene TRBJ2-7; 9 bases are a match to TRBD2. CDR3 length equals 16 residues. The V segment lost 1 base and the J segment 2 bases; nucleotides outside the gene matches: 6. Per the germline V gene, CDR1 is SGHTA and CDR2 is FQGNSA. The CDR3 DNA follows: TGTGCCAGCAGCTTAGTTCCTCTAGCGGGAACCTACGAGCAGTACTTC. This encodes CASSLVPLAGTYEQYF.

The chain links TRBV28 to TRBJ2-4, with 10 bases that match TRBD1. The CDR3 spans 18 residues. Trimming took 5 bases from V and 1 from J; bases not matched to a gene: 11. Germline V lookup: CDR1 MDHEN, CDR2 SYDVKM. This chain's CDR3 is CASSQAGTGEGAKNIQYF. For the CDR3, the DNA is TGTGCCAGCAGTCAGGCGGGGACAGGGGAGGGGGCCAAAAACATTCAGTACTTC.

This clonotype appeared a few times. This sequence may be a read error, since a much larger clone differs from it by one base. The chain employs TRBV30 and TRBJ1-2; tentative D call: TRBD1 (5 bases). Germline lookup yields CDR1 GTSNPN and CDR2 SVGIG (reference sequence). This CDR3 contains 12 residues. The V gene lost 4 bases and the J gene lost 6 bases, with 12 bases spanning the gap. The CDR3 DNA reads TGTGCCTGGACGGGGGACGGCAATGGCTACACCTTC. Its protein is CAWTGDGNGYTF.

The chain links TRBV9 to TRBJ1-5, with D uncertain. Trimming removed 4 bases at V and 6 bases at J, with 14 bases between. The CDR3 length is 14 residues. Germline values: CDR1 SGDLS, CDR2 YYNGEE. This CDR3 is CASSQDAGSQPQHF. CDR3 sequence (DNA): TGTGCCAGCAGCCAAGATGCCGGGTCTCAGCCCCAGCATTTT.

This clonotype was observed many times. The chain is built from TRBV11-1 and TRBJ2-7, with 7 positions matching TRBD2. Per the germline V gene, CDR1 is SGHAT and CDR2 is FQDESV (reference sequence). The CDR3 length is 14 residues. The J segment lost 2 bases and the V segment lost 5 bases, leaving 6 bases of the junction unmatched. CDR3: CASSQVGGTYEQYF. DNA for the CDR3: TGTGCCAGCAGCCAGGTGGGGGGGACCTACGAGCAGTACTTC.

This clonotype was seen ten or more times. The CDR3 DNA sequence: TGTGCCAGCAAGCGTTACGGGACATCAGAGTACGAGCAGTACTTC. Translated, it gives CASKRYGTSEYEQYF. V usage is TRBV2 and J usage is TRBJ2-7, with D possibly being TRBD1 (6 bases). The CDR3 is made up of 15 amino acids. V lost 7 bases and J 4 bases, leaving 20 bases between the germline ends. The germline CDR1 and CDR2 sequences are SNHLY and FYNNEI. The entire variable domain, with the rest obtained from reference TRBV2 and TRBJ2-7, is as follows: EPEVTQTPSHQVTQMGQEVILRCVPISNHLYFYWYRQILGQKVEFLVSFYNNEISEKSEIFDDQFSVERPDGSNFTLKIRSTKLEDSAMYFCASKRYGTSEYEQYFGPGTRLTVT.

In this sample, this clonotype turned up a few times. The V and J genes are TRBV28 and TRBJ1-5; D perhaps matches TRBD1 (6 bases). The CDR3 is 12 residues long. Trimming left V 4 bases short and J 10 bases short, with 11 bases between. Germline V gene data show CDR1 as MDHEN and CDR2 as SYDVKM. The CDR3 nucleotides are TGTGCCAGCAGTTCCCAGGGGACCCCCCAGCATTTT. This gives the protein CASSSQGTPQHF.

In this sample, this clonotype turned up many times. The rearrangement uses TRBV6-2 or TRBV6-3 and TRBJ2-7; D is unresolved. CDR1 is MNHEY, CDR2 SVGEGT, per germline. The CDR3 has 14 amino acids. V was shortened by 5 bases and J by 0 bases, with 11 bases between the two germline ends. The DNA of the CDR3 is TGTGCCAGCAGTAAGGGTTTAAACTCCTACGAGCAGTACTTC. It codes for CASSKGLNSYEQYF.

This clonotype has at least ten counts. This chain joins TRBV7-2 and TRBJ1-1, with 7 bases fitting TRBD1. V lost 1 base and J lost 1; bases outside the gene matches: 6. Germline loops: CDR1 SGHTA, CDR2 FQGNSA. The CDR3 has 16 amino acids. CDR3 DNA sequence: TGTGCCAGCAGCTTAGGTCGGGGGGACAGGAACACTGAAGCTTTCTTT. Amino acids: CASSLGRGDRNTEAFF.

This chain joins TRBV6-5 and TRBJ1-4; D is unclear. The CDR3 covers 13 residues. Germline V gene sequence: CDR1 MNHEY, CDR2 SVGAGI. Trimming took 3 bases from V and 8 from J, leaving 10 bases between them. The chain's CDR3 is CASSYGGWEKLFF. The CDR3 DNA is TGTGCCAGCAGTTATGGAGGGTGGGAAAAACTGTTTTTT.

The rearrangement links TRBV25-1 to TRBJ2-7; 10 bases match TRBD1. The CDR3 has 15 residues. Per the germline V gene, CDR1 is MGHDK and CDR2 is SYGVNS. The junction had 5 bases not matched to a gene; V was cut back by 2 bases and J by 4 bases. The CDR3 sequence is CASSEKGQGKYEQYF. Written as DNA, the CDR3 is TGTGCCAGCAGTGAAAAGGGACAGGGGAAATACGAGCAGTACTTC.